The present entry profiles one T cell receptor (beta chain) with its context. The target antigen is unknown. The germline V gene encodes CDR1 LNHNV and CDR2 YYDKDF (reference sequence). V was shortened by 0 bases and J by 6 bases, with 11 bases between the two germline ends. The CDR3 loop spans 14 amino acids. This table comes from immunoSEQ multiplex PCR, and its TCRdb copy is limited to in-frame clones, with some not included. The repertoire holds approximately 12,000 clones, with roughly 71% as singletons. These data belong to a study of vaccination effects on CD4 cells after COVID-19. Study-wide findings and caveats: The study enrolled few convalescent patients and sampled no early post-infection timepoints. Infection- and vaccine-induced clones contracted markedly late after vaccination.

ViraFEST used viral peptide pools to expand antigen-specific CD4+ T cells before sequencing. After roughly ten days in culture, the CD4+ T cells were isolated. The cohort was immunized with two doses of either the BNT162b2 or mRNA-1273 vaccine. The authors exchanged half the medium for IL-2 medium on days 3 and 7. The chain joins TRBV15 to TRBJ1-1, with D tentatively TRBD1 (5 bases). The source material was CD4+ T cells from PBMCs cultured with SARS-CoV-2 spike peptides, sampled after COVID-19 vaccination. The sequence was collected from a human donor who received a COVID-19 vaccine. The CDR3 spells CATSREPRVPEAFF. In nucleotides, the CDR3 is TGTGCCACCAGCAGAGAACCCAGGGTCCCTGAAGCTTTCTTT.